This T cell receptor beta chain is drawn from a study of blood T cell repertoires in COVID-19. The CDR3 length is 16 residues. V shed 3 bases, J shed 2 bases, and the junction held 4 bases outside the gene matches. CDR1 and CDR2 from the germline V gene are KGHDR and SFDVKD. Method: immunoSEQ multiplex PCR; TCRdb's copy keeps in-frame clones and lacks some. The table records about 270,000 clones, approximately 89% of them present only once. The material sequenced was PBMCs or T cells enriched from blood (not recorded which). The receptor was derived from a man aged 35-49 years who had been exposed to COVID-19. J is TRBJ2-1 and V is TRBV24-1, with 9 bases that match TRBD1. The CDR3 here is CATSDVTGGTYNEQFF. CDR3 DNA: TGTGCCACCAGTGATGTGACAGGGGGTACCTACAATGAGCAGTTCTTC.